The 10 T cell receptor beta chains in this list originate from one sample, sequenced in a study of blood T cell repertoires in COVID-19. Assay used: immunoSEQ multiplex PCR; TCRdb lists only in-frame clones, some missing. This table has approximately 140,000 clones, 70% to 85% appearing once. Sequenced sample: peripheral blood. The receptors were sampled from a human donor in a cohort sampled during active COVID-19.

This chain connects TRBV18 to TRBJ1-3, with a weak D call TRBD1 (6 bases). Germline V gives CDR1 KGHSH, CDR2 LQKENI. V lost 3 bases and J 0 bases, leaving 12 bases between the germline ends. CDR3 length: 16 residues. The CDR3 nucleotides are TGTGCCAGCTCACCGCCGACAGGCTTCTCTGGAAACACCATATATTTT. This gives the protein CASSPPTGFSGNTIYF.

The chain combines TRBV6-5 with TRBJ1-1; D remains unclear. V lost 0 bases and J lost 1, with 6 bases in between. Germline values: CDR1 MNHEY, CDR2 SVGAGI. This CDR3 has 14 residues. The CDR3 spells CASSYSGRNTEAFF. In DNA, the CDR3 is TGTGCCAGCAGTTACTCGGGGAGGAACACTGAAGCTTTCTTT.

The V call is TRBV2, the J call TRBJ2-3, with D hard to call. Germline V gives CDR1 SNHLY, CDR2 FYNNEI. Between the trimmed V and J ends, which lost 4 bases and 6 bases, there was a span of 14 bases. The CDR3 loop spans 14 amino acids. The CDR3 is CASSGRSDPDTQYF. The CDR3 nucleotides read TGTGCCAGCAGTGGACGGAGCGACCCGGATACGCAGTATTTT.

Comment on this clone: The same CDR3 is also encoded by other DNA sequences in this sample. The chain couples TRBV11-2 to TRBJ2-5, with D unresolved. The CDR3 consists of 11 residues. Germline CDR1 and CDR2: SGHAT and FQNNGV. Trimming took 4 bases from V and 5 from J, leaving 5 bases between them. The CDR3 is CASSSEETQYF. CDR3 nucleotides: TGTGCCAGCAGCTCCGAGGAGACCCAGTACTTC.

The rearrangement joins TRBV6-2 or TRBV6-3 to TRBJ1-5; TRBD1 is a possible D gene (6 bases). This CDR3 has 17 residues. Germline values: CDR1 MNHEY, CDR2 SVGEGT. V lost 4 bases, J lost 0 bases, and 16 bases lay in between. CDR3 loop: CASSSGEPPYSNQPQHF. The CDR3, as DNA: TGTGCCAGCAGTTCAGGGGAACCGCCCTATAGCAATCAGCCCCAGCATTTT.

The chain joins TRBV7-9 to TRBJ1-5; no reliable D call. The germline V gene has CDR1 SEHNR and CDR2 FQNEAQ (reference sequence). This CDR3 spans 14 amino acids. The V gene lost 4 bases and the J gene lost 0 bases, with 7 bases spanning the gap. The CDR3 reads CASSSSPSNQPQHF. The CDR3 DNA reads TGTGCCAGCAGCTCTTCCCCTAGCAATCAGCCCCAGCATTTT. Full variable domain (rest looked up from reference TRBV7-9 and TRBJ1-5): DTGVSQNPRHKITKRGQNVTFRCDPISEHNRLYWYRQTLGQGPEFLTYFQNEAQLEKSRLLSDRFSAERPKGSFSTLEIQRTEQGDSAMYLCASSSSPSNQPQHFGDGTRLSIL.

V is TRBV5-4 and J is TRBJ2-7, with TRBD1 matching 7 bases. The CDR3 consists of 16 residues. Trimming cost V 3 bases and J 2 bases; bases outside gene matches: 11. Germline V gives CDR1 SGHNT, CDR2 YYREEE (reference sequence). CDR3 bases: TGTGCCAGCAGCTCCGGACAGGCTTTTGCGACCTACGAGCAGTACTTC. Its translation is CASSSGQAFATYEQYF.

The V and J genes are TRBV19 and TRBJ1-1; D remains unclear. The length of the CDR3 is 15 residues. From germline, CDR1 is LNHDA and CDR2 SQIVND (reference sequence). The V end was cut by 0 bases, the J end by 5 bases, with 13 bases between. The chain's CDR3 is CASSIDLPGRTEAFF. CDR3 sequence (DNA): TGTGCCAGTAGTATAGATCTTCCGGGGAGGACTGAAGCTTTCTTT.

The chain combines TRBV6-6 with TRBJ2-5; maybe TRBD1 (6 bases). The CDR3 runs to 15 residues. Germline CDR1 MNHNY, CDR2 SVGAGI (reference sequence). Trimming left V 0 bases short and J 4 bases short, with 12 bases between. DNA of the CDR3: TGTGCCAGCAGTTACTCGAATCCAGGGGCAGAGACCCAGTACTTC. Translated, it gives CASSYSNPGAETQYF.

This clone came up once. This chain connects TRBV24-1 to TRBJ2-3; 14 nucleotides line up with TRBD2. This CDR3 is 16 amino acids long. The V segment lost 4 bases and the J segment 5 bases; nucleotides outside the gene matches: 4. CDR1 is KGHDR and CDR2 is SFDVKD in the germline V gene. CDR3 in DNA: TGTGCCACCAGTGAGCCCGGGACTAGCGGGGGAGATACGCAGTATTTT. It codes for CATSEPGTSGGDTQYF.